This TCR beta chain is drawn from a study of T cell repertoires in aging, cancer and after chemotherapy. TRB rearrangements spanning V, D and J were amplified using mixed TRB-A/B primers. One entry per CDR3 protein results from TCRdb running MiXCR on the multiplex PCR reads. Counted here are a few thousand distinct CDR3 sequences, approximately 71% occurring once; the ten biggest clones make up over 6.5%. The template was genomic DNA from peripheral blood, not RNA. Sequencing was performed on blood. This receptor was identified in a human donor with a solid tumor.

CDR3 protein: CASSLVGQGRTDEQFF. As DNA, the CDR3 is TGTGCCAGCAGCTTAGTTGGACAGGGAAGGACGGATGAGCAGTTCTTC. J is TRBJ2-1 and V is TRBV5-4; 8 nucleotides match TRBD1. Per germline, CDR1 SGHNT and CDR2 YYREEE (reference sequence). CDR3 size: 16 residues. The trim removed 2 bases at V and 8 bases at J, leaving 12 bases unmatched.